This is a list of T cell receptor beta chains from one sample in a study of T cells after yellow fever vaccination. Using its own MiXCR run on the 5' RACE reads, TCRdb lists one record per CDR3 protein. This table holds over 200,000 distinct CDR3 sequences, 6.7% found once. The source material was CD4+ T cells sorted from PBMCs, sampled on the day of the yellow fever booster vaccination. The source of these receptors is a man aged 25 to 40 who received the YFV17D yellow fever vaccine. Both conserved end residues are part of each CDR3. A D gene is named only where the DNA matches it firmly. Not every row has a clone size; where given, it reads once, few, many or a size class.

DNA | CDR3 | V | size | J | D
TGTGCCATCAGTGACGGAATTAATGAAAAACTGTTTTTT | CAISDGINEKLFF | TRBV10-3 | many | TRBJ1-4 | -
TGTGCCAGCAGTTTCACTCGGGGCACCACAGATACGCAGTATTTT | CASSFTRGTTDTQYF | TRBV7-2 | - | TRBJ2-3 | -
TGTGCCAGCAGCGCCGGTTTTAAAGATACGCAGTATTTT | CASSAGFKDTQYF | TRBV5-8 | many | TRBJ2-3 | -
TGTGCCAGCAGTTTCCACCGGGGGAACACCGGGGAGCTGTTTTTT | CASSFHRGNTGELFF | TRBV12-3/TRBV12-4 | - | TRBJ2-2 | -
TGTGCCTGGAGTGTTCAAGAGACAGATACGCAGTATTTT | CAWSVQETDTQYF | TRBV30 | few | TRBJ2-3 | -
TGTGCCAGCAGCCATGACGGCACGACCTACGAGCAGTACTTC | CASSHDGTTYEQYF | TRBV6-5 | many | TRBJ2-7 | -
TGCGCCAGCAGCCAAGGAGCGGGAGGAACCTACGAGCAGTACTTC | CASSQGAGGTYEQYF | TRBV4-3 | many | TRBJ2-7 | TRBD2
TGTGCCAGCAGCCCCAGGACGGCTTATAATTCACCCCTCCACTTT | CASSPRTAYNSPLHF | TRBV5-5 | many | TRBJ1-6 | -
TGTGCCAGCAGAGGACTAGCGGGAGGGCTCCATGAGCAGTTCTTC | CASRGLAGGLHEQFF | TRBV12-3/TRBV12-4 | - | TRBJ2-1 | TRBD2
TGCGCCAGCAGCCAAGATGATGGGGACGGCTATGGCTACACCTTC | CASSQDDGDGYGYTF | TRBV4-1 | - | TRBJ1-2 | -
TGTGCCAGCTCCCCGGCCGGCGCGGGGAACACTGAAGCTTTCTTT | CASSPAGAGNTEAFF | TRBV18 | few | TRBJ1-1 | -
TGTGCCAGCTGCCTCCCTGGGAACACTGAAGCTTTCTTT | CASCLPGNTEAFF | TRBV28 | - | TRBJ1-1 | -
TGTGCCAGCAAGGGACAGGGTCAAGAGACCCAGTACTTC | CASKGQGQETQYF | TRBV6-1 | many | TRBJ2-5 | TRBD1
TGTGCCAGTAGTATCAATACAGGGTTCGTGGACGGGGAGCTGTTTTTT | CASSINTGFVDGELFF | TRBV19 | few | TRBJ2-2 | -
TGTGCCAGCAGTGAGTTGGAGCGGGAAGGCAATGAGCAGTTCTTC | CASSELEREGNEQFF | TRBV2 | - | TRBJ2-1 | TRBD2
TGTGCCAGCAGTAGGGACTACCCCAATGAGCAGTTCTTC | CASSRDYPNEQFF | TRBV12-3/TRBV12-4 | many | TRBJ2-1 | TRBD2
TGCGCCAGCAGTGAGTCGTTAGCAGATACGCAGTATTTT | CASSESLADTQYF | TRBV10-1 | many | TRBJ2-3 | -
TGTGCCACCAGTGATCCGGGACTAGGGAATGAGCAGTTCTTC | CATSDPGLGNEQFF | TRBV24-1 | many | TRBJ2-1 | TRBD2
TGTGCCAGCAGGACTGGTTCGGCCTCATTTGTGAACGAGCAGTTCTTC | CASRTGSASFVNEQFF | TRBV2 | many | TRBJ2-1 | -
TGTGCCAGCTCACGAAATAGCAATCAGCCCCAGCATTTT | CASSRNSNQPQHF | TRBV18 | many | TRBJ1-5 | -
TGCAGTGCTAGAGACGGAGGTCGGCAGTACTTC | CSARDGGRQYF | TRBV20-1 | few | TRBJ2-7 | -
TGTGCCAGCAAGCGGATTGGAGGGAACCCCGGGGAGCTGTTTTTT | CASKRIGGNPGELFF | TRBV7-8 | few | TRBJ2-2 | -
TGTGCCAGCTCCTCAGGGACAGGCGAGCAGTTCTTC | CASSSGTGEQFF | TRBV18 | few | TRBJ2-1 | TRBD1
TGTGCCAGCAGCCGCCGCGAGAGGCCCAATGAGCAGTTCTTC | CASSRRERPNEQFF | TRBV5-6 | many | TRBJ2-1 | -
TGTGCCAGCAGCTTAGCGCTTCTCGACCAAGAGACCCAGTACTTC | CASSLALLDQETQYF | TRBV7-2 | - | TRBJ2-5 | -